The 29 T cell receptor beta chains below all came from one sample that was sequenced in a study of T cells after yellow fever vaccination. TCRdb fed the 5' RACE reads into MiXCR, producing one record per CDR3 protein. The data contain some 350,000 distinct CDR3 sequences, over 3.5% of them seen just once; the ten biggest clones take up around 23%. Here the sequenced sample was PBMCs, taken 5 days after the yellow fever booster vaccination. The origin of the receptors is a man aged 18 to 30 who received the YFV17D yellow fever vaccine.

There are many counts of this clonotype. The J gene is TRBJ2-5, the V gene TRBV4-1, with D tentatively TRBD1 or TRBD2 (5 bases each). Germline V lookup: CDR1 MGHRA, CDR2 YSYEKL. The CDR3 spans 15 residues. V lost 4 bases, J lost 2 bases, and 14 bases lay in between. The CDR3 DNA reads TGCGCCAGCAGCCCCTCTGTCTGGGGGCAAGAGACCCAGTACTTC. Residues: CASSPSVWGQETQYF.

There are a few counts of this clonotype. The V call is TRBV10-3, the J call TRBJ2-3, with 7 bases fitting TRBD1. There are 16 residues in the CDR3. The V segment lost 7 bases and the J segment 7 bases; nucleotides outside the gene matches: 17. Germline assignment: CDR1 ENHRY and CDR2 SYGVKD. CDR3: CAITRQISTGWHTQYF. The CDR3 DNA is TGTGCCATCACCCGCCAAATTTCGACAGGGTGGCATACGCAGTATTTT.

The chain has TRBV24-1 and TRBJ2-7; D is ambiguous. This CDR3 is built from 13 residues. Germline values: CDR1 KGHDR, CDR2 SFDVKD. The V gene lost 4 bases and the J gene lost 3 bases, with 9 bases spanning the gap. CDR3 sequence reads: CATSEGQDYEQYF. DNA of the CDR3: TGTGCCACCAGTGAAGGCCAGGACTACGAGCAGTACTTC.

The chain employs TRBV11-2 and TRBJ1-1, with D possibly being TRBD1 (6 bases). Trimming took 3 bases from V and 4 from J, leaving 12 bases between them. Germline V gene sequence: CDR1 SGHAT, CDR2 FQNNGV. The CDR3 covers 14 residues. DNA for the CDR3: TGTGCCAGCAGCTTTGAGTTCAGGGGCACTGAAGCTTTCTTT. Protein: CASSFEFRGTEAFF.

The chain recombines TRBV5-4 with TRBJ2-3, with 8 nucleotides matching TRBD1. The V segment lost 1 base and the J segment 3 bases; nucleotides outside the gene matches: 4. CDR3 length: 15 amino acids. In germline, CDR1 is SGHNT, CDR2 YYREEE (reference sequence). The CDR3, as DNA: TGTGCCAGCAGCTTGAGAGACAGGGGAACAGATACGCAGTATTTT. This codes for CASSLRDRGTDTQYF.

This clonotype has a count of ten or more. V is TRBV20-1 and J is TRBJ2-3; the match to TRBD2 covers 10 bases. V shed 0 bases and J 3 bases; nucleotides not matched to a gene: 6. The germline CDR1 and CDR2 sequences are DFQATT and SNEGSKA (reference sequence). CDR3 size: 16 residues. The CDR3 coding sequence is TGCAGTGCTAGAGATATTAGCGGGGGGTGGACAGATACGCAGTATTTT. Its protein is CSARDISGGWTDTQYF.

The chain couples TRBV19 to TRBJ2-7; TRBD1 or TRBD2 may be the D gene (5 bases each). The V gene lost 4 bases and the J gene lost 9 bases, with 16 bases spanning the gap. The length of the CDR3 is 13 residues. Germline CDR1 and CDR2: LNHDA and SQIVND (reference sequence). CDR3: CASSSRDVARQYV. Written as DNA, the CDR3 is TGTGCCAGTAGTAGCCGGGACGTCGCAAGGCAGTACGTC.

There are a few counts of this clonotype. The CDR3 loop reads CASSLRSGGYTTDTQYF. In nucleotides, the CDR3 is TGTGCCAGCAGCTTAAGGAGCGGGGGTTACACTACAGATACGCAGTATTTT. The chain joins TRBV7-3 to TRBJ2-3, with 8 bases that match TRBD2. The CDR3 is 17 amino acids. The J segment lost 3 bases and the V segment lost 1 base, leaving 9 bases of the junction unmatched. Looked up from germline, CDR1 is SGHTA and CDR2 is FQGTGA.

The chain links TRBV3-2 to TRBJ1-4; TRBD1, as called in the table, went unchecked against the DNA. TRBV3-2 is tagged as a pseudogene. CDR3 length: 20 residues. This CDR3 is CASSQDEWGTRLGANEKLFF. The DNA of the CDR3 is TGTGCCAGCAGCCAAGATGAGTGGGGGACACGTCTGGGAGCTAATGAAAAACTGTTTTTT.

The chain joins TRBV6-4 to TRBJ2-1, with D perhaps TRBD2 (6 bases). Germline assignment: CDR1 MRHNA and CDR2 SNTAGT. CDR3 length equals 13 residues. V was trimmed by 0 bases and J by 8 bases, leaving 8 bases between them. CDR3 DNA: TGTGCCAGCAGTGACTCCCCGGGGGATGAGCAGTTCTTC. It is translated as CASSDSPGDEQFF.

This clonotype occurred many times. This chain uses TRBV10-3 with TRBJ1-1; D unclear. The CDR3 loop spans 12 amino acids. Trimming pared 3 bases from V and 8 bases from J, leaving 10 bases between. CDR1 is ENHRY and CDR2 is SYGVKD in the germline V gene. CDR3 coding DNA: TGTGCCATCAGTGAACGTCCAACGGAAGCTTTCTTT. The encoded protein is CAISERPTEAFF.

V usage is TRBV20-1 and J usage is TRBJ2-7; tentative D call: TRBD1 (5 bases). V was clipped by 0 bases and J by 0 bases, with 12 bases between them. The CDR3 sequence is 15 residues long. CDR1 and CDR2 from the germline V gene are DFQATT and SNEGSKA (reference sequence). The CDR3: CSARDGGHNSYEQYF. In DNA, the CDR3 is TGCAGTGCTAGAGACGGCGGACACAACTCCTACGAGCAGTACTTC.

This clonotype was picked up a small number of times. V is TRBV7-9 and J is TRBJ1-4; the D gene is possibly TRBD1 (5 bases). CDR3 length equals 16 residues. CDR1 is SEHNR, CDR2 FQNEAQ, per germline (reference sequence). V was trimmed by 0 bases and J by 7 bases, leaving 15 bases between them. CDR3 loop: CASSLAPGPGAEKLFF. Written as DNA, the CDR3 is TGTGCCAGCAGCTTAGCCCCGGGACCGGGAGCTGAAAAACTGTTTTTT.

This clonotype showed up just a few times. The chain uses TRBV7-9 and TRBJ2-1; D may be TRBD2 (7 bases). Germline lookup yields CDR1 SEHNR and CDR2 FQNEAQ (reference sequence). This CDR3 spans 14 amino acids. With 5 bases removed from V and 5 bases from J, the gap between germline ends came to 13 bases. The CDR3 DNA sequence: TGTGCCAGCAGCCCCACAGGGAGGGACAATGAGCAGTTCTTC. Its protein product is CASSPTGRDNEQFF. The complete variable domain, with remaining parts taken from reference TRBV7-9 and TRBJ2-1, reads DTGVSQNPRHKITKRGQNVTFRCDPISEHNRLYWYRQTLGQGPEFLTYFQNEAQLEKSRLLSDRFSAERPKGSFSTLEIQRTEQGDSAMYLCASSPTGRDNEQFFGPGTRLTVL.

This chain uses TRBV9 with TRBJ2-7, with D possibly TRBD1 on 5 matching bases. CDR3 length: 12 residues. Germline V gene data show CDR1 as SGDLS and CDR2 as YYNGEE. Deletions cut 2 bases from V and 4 bases from J, with 7 bases between. The CDR3 here is CASSVTVYEQYV. The CDR3, as DNA: TGTGCCAGCAGCGTGACAGTGTACGAGCAGTACGTC.

The table lists this clonotype with many counts. CDR3 in amino acids: CASSSSGATGEQYV. The CDR3 DNA is TGTGCCAGCAGTTCTAGCGGGGCAACGGGCGAGCAGTACGTC. The chain has TRBV6-2 or TRBV6-3 and TRBJ2-7; 9 nucleotides agree with TRBD2. The CDR3 covers 14 residues. Germline assignment: CDR1 MNHEY and CDR2 SVGEGT. Germline trimming cut 4 bases from V and 6 bases from J; bases unmatched to any gene: 7.

The V call is TRBV4-3, the J call TRBJ2-3, with 7 bases fitting TRBD2. Per the germline V gene, CDR1 is LGHNA and CDR2 is YSLEER. V lost 0 bases, J lost 1 base, and 4 bases stayed unmatched. This CDR3 has 16 residues. As DNA, the CDR3 is TGCGCCAGCAGCCAAGATGGCACTAGCGGCACAGATACGCAGTATTTT. It encodes CASSQDGTSGTDTQYF.

V is TRBV5-1 and J is TRBJ2-2; the match to TRBD2 covers 10 bases. The trim removed 0 bases at V and 7 bases at J, leaving 9 bases unmatched. The CDR3 is made up of 17 amino acids. Germline CDR1 is SGHRS and CDR2 is YFSETQ. For the CDR3, the DNA is TGCGCCAGCAGCTTGGAAGGACTAGCGGCGGGGGACGGGGAGCTGTTTTTT. Residues: CASSLEGLAAGDGELFF.

The rearrangement uses TRBV30 and TRBJ1-2; weak D call: TRBD1 (5 bases). The CDR3 covers 11 residues. V was trimmed by 4 bases and J by 6 bases, leaving 9 bases between them. CDR1 is GTSNPN, CDR2 SVGIG, per germline (reference sequence). CDR3 nucleotide sequence: TGTGCCTGGACCGTGGGGGATGGCTACACCTTC. It translates to CAWTVGDGYTF.

This chain links TRBV10-3 with TRBJ2-6; possible D gene TRBD2, 7 bases. Per the germline V gene, CDR1 is ENHRY and CDR2 is SYGVKD. The CDR3 is made up of 15 amino acids. Trimming removed 9 bases at V and 4 bases at J, with 16 bases between. The CDR3 coding sequence is TGTGCCATGACCTCGGGGGGCGCCGGGGCCAACGTCCTGACTTTC. Its protein is CAMTSGGAGANVLTF.

This clonotype has at least ten counts. The chain combines TRBV20-1 with TRBJ1-4; D gene ambiguous. V shed 0 bases and J shed 12 bases, with 14 bases lying between them. Germline lookup yields CDR1 DFQATT and CDR2 SNEGSKA (reference sequence). The CDR3 has 13 residues. The CDR3 nucleotides are TGCAGTGCTAGAGATGAGAATCGGGTGGAACTGTTTTTT. It specifies CSARDENRVELFF.

This clonotype was observed many times. CDR3 nucleotides: TGTGCCAGTAGTATAGGTATGAACACTGAAGCTTTCTTT. This sequence encodes CASSIGMNTEAFF. This sequence joins TRBV19 and TRBJ1-1; D gene unclear. CDR3 length: 13 amino acids. Trimming took 1 base from V and 0 from J, leaving 3 bases between them. Germline V gives CDR1 LNHDA, CDR2 SQIVND (reference sequence).

There are many counts of this clonotype. This rearrangement joins TRBV10-3 to TRBJ1-2; 8 nucleotides agree with TRBD1. CDR1 and CDR2 (germline): ENHRY, SYGVKD. Trimming cost V 3 bases and J 2 bases; bases outside gene matches: 8. There are 16 residues in the CDR3. The CDR3 DNA reads as TGTGCCATCAGTGATATACCGGGACAGGCAAACTATGGCTACACCTTC. Residues: CAISDIPGQANYGYTF.

This clonotype turned up a few times. The V gene is TRBV11-2, the J gene TRBJ2-3, with D maybe TRBD2 (6 bases). V was shortened by 2 bases and J by 1 base, with 13 bases between the two germline ends. The CDR3 runs 16 residues. Germline V gene data show CDR1 as SGHAT and CDR2 as FQNNGV. CDR3 loop: CASSLWRDSRTDTQYF. CDR3 DNA: TGTGCCAGCAGCTTATGGCGGGACTCCCGCACAGATACGCAGTATTTT.

The chain couples TRBV12-5 to TRBJ1-6; D ambiguous. The V and J ends lost 5 bases and 9 bases respectively, with 17 bases between them. Germline assignment: CDR1 LGHNT and CDR2 FRNRAP. This CDR3 region has 15 residues. The CDR3 region has the DNA TGTGCTAGTGGTCCCCCTCCGCCTACCGTTTCACCCCTCCACTTT. It encodes CASGPPPPTVSPLHF.

This clonotype was counted ten times or more. The chain links TRBV5-1 to TRBJ1-6; D is unresolved. This CDR3 has 14 amino acids. Between the trimmed V and J ends, which lost 0 bases and 5 bases, there was a span of 6 bases. Per germline, CDR1 SGHRS and CDR2 YFSETQ. The CDR3 is CASSLAPNNSPLHF. The DNA for the CDR3 is TGCGCCAGCAGCTTGGCACCGAATAATTCACCCCTCCACTTT.

This clonotype was seen more than once but under ten times. V and J are TRBV10-3 and TRBJ2-5, with D possibly matching TRBD2 (7 bases). The CDR3 extends over 16 amino acids. Germline V gene lookup returns CDR1 ENHRY and CDR2 SYGVKD. V gave up 0 bases and J gave up 5 bases, with 16 bases separating them. The CDR3 reads CAISESTGRGPETQYF. DNA for the CDR3: TGTGCCATCAGTGAGTCGACGGGGCGGGGGCCTGAGACCCAGTACTTC.

The J gene is TRBJ1-6, the V gene TRBV11-2; 10 bases fit TRBD1. CDR1 SGHAT and CDR2 FQNNGV come from the germline V gene. V lost 5 bases and J lost 9; bases outside the gene matches: 10. CDR3 length equals 16 residues. CDR3 coding DNA: TGTGCCAGCAGCCAAGGACAGGGGGTCTGGGGTTCACCCCTCCACTTT. Protein product: CASSQGQGVWGSPLHF.

This clonotype showed up many times. This chain connects TRBV4-1 to TRBJ2-5; maybe TRBD1 (6 bases). Germline V CDR1 and CDR2: MGHRA, YSYEKL. The CDR3 is 14 amino acids. V gave up 0 bases and J gave up 3 bases, with 8 bases separating them. CDR3 DNA sequence: TGCGCCAGCAGCCAAGAGAGACAGGAAGAGACCCAGTACTTC. This sequence encodes CASSQERQEETQYF.